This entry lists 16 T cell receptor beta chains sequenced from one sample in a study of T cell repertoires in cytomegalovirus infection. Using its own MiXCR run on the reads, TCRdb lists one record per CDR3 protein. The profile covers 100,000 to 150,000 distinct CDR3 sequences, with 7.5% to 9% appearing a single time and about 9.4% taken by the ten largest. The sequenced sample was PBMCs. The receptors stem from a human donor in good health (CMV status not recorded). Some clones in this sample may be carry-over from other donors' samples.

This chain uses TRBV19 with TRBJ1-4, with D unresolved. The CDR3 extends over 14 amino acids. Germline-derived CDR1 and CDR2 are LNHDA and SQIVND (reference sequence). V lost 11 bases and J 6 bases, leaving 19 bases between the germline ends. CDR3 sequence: CASEGAEADEKLFF. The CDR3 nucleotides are TGTGCCTCCGAGGGTGCGGAGGCCGATGAAAAACTGTTTTTT.

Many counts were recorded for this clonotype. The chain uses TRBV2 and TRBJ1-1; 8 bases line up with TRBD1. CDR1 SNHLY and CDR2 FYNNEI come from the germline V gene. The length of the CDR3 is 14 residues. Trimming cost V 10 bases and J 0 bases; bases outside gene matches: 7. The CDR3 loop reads CATRTGRMNTEAFF. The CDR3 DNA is TGTGCCACCCGGACAGGGCGCATGAACACTGAAGCTTTCTTT.

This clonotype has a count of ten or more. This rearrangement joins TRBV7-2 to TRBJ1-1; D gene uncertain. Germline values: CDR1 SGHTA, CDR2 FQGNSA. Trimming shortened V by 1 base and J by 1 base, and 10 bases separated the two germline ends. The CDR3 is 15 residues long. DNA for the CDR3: TGTGCCAGCAGCTTAGTAGGTAATCCGAACACTGAAGCTTTCTTT. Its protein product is CASSLVGNPNTEAFF.

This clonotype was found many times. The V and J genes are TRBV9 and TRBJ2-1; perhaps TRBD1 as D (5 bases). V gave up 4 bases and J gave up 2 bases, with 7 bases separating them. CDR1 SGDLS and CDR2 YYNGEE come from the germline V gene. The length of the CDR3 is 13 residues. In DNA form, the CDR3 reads TGTGCCAGCAGCCCAGGGACCTACAATGAGCAGTTCTTC. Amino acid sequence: CASSPGTYNEQFF.

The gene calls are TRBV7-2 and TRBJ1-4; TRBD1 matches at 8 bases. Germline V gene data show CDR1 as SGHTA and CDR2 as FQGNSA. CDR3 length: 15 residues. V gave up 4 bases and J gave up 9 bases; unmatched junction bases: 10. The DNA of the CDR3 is TGTGCCAGCAGCTGGCGGCAGGGGGCGGTGAAAAAACTGTTTTTT. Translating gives CASSWRQGAVKKLFF.

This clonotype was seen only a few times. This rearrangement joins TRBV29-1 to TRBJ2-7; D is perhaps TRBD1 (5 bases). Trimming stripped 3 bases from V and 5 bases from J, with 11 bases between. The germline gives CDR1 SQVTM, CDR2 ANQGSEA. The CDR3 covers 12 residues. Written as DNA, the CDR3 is TGCAGCGTTGATGGCAGGGCCGACGAGCAGTACTTC. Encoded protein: CSVDGRADEQYF.

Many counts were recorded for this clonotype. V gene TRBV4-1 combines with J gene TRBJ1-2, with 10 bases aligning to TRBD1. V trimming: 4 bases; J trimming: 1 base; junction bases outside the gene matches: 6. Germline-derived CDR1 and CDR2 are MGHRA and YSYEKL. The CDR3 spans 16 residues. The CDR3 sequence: CASSPRDRGFNYGYTF. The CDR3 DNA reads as TGCGCCAGCAGCCCCCGGGACAGGGGATTTAACTATGGCTACACCTTC.

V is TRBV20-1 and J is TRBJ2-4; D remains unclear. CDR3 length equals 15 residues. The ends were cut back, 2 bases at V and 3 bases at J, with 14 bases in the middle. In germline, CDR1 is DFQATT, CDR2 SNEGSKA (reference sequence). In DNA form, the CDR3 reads TGCAGTGCTAGACCGCGGACGGAAGACAAAAACATTCAGTACTTC. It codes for CSARPRTEDKNIQYF.

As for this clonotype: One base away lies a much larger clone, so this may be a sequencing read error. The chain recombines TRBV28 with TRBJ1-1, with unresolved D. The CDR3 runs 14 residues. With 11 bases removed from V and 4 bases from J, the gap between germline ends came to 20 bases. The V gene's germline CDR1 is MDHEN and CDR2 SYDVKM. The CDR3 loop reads CAYKVAMGTTEAFF. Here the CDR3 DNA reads TGTGCCTACAAGGTGGCAATGGGCACCACTGAAGCTTTCTTT.

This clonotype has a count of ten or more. The CDR3 DNA is TGTGCCAGCAGTTTATCTAGCGGGGGGACCTACGAGCAGTACTTC. This codes for CASSLSSGGTYEQYF. V usage is TRBV28 and J usage is TRBJ2-7; TRBD2 agrees at 11 bases. Germline loops: CDR1 MDHEN, CDR2 SYDVKM. The V gene end was trimmed by 1 base and the J gene end by 2 bases; junction bases not matched to a gene: 1. CDR3 length: 15 residues.

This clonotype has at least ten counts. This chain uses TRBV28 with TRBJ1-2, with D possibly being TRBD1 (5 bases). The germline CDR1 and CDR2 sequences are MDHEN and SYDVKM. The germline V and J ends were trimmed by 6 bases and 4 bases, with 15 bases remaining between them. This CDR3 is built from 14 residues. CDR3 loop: CASRYPQGFYGYTF. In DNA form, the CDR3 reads TGTGCCAGCAGATACCCGCAGGGATTCTATGGCTACACCTTC.

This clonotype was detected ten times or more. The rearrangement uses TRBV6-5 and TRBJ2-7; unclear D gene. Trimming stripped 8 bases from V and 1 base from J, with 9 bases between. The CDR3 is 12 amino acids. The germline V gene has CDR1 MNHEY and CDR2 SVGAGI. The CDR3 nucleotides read TGTGCCAGCCATTCCCTATCCTACGAGCAGTACTTC. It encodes CASHSLSYEQYF.

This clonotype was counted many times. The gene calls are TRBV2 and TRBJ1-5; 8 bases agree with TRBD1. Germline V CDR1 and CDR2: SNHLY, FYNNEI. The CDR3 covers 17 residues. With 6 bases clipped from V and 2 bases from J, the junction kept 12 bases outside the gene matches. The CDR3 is CASREQTGVRGNQPQHF. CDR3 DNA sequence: TGTGCCAGCAGAGAACAGACAGGGGTTCGGGGCAATCAGCCCCAGCATTTT. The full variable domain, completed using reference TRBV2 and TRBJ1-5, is EPEVTQTPSHQVTQMGQEVILRCVPISNHLYFYWYRQILGQKVEFLVSFYNNEISEKSEIFDDQFSVERPDGSNFTLKIRSTKLEDSAMYFCASREQTGVRGNQPQHFGDGTRLSIL.

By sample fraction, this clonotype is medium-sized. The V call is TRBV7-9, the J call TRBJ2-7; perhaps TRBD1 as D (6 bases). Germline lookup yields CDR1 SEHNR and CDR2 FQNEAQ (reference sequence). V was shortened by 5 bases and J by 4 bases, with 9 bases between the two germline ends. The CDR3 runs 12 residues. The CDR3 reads CASSHQGYEQYF. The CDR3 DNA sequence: TGTGCCAGCAGCCACCAGGGGTACGAGCAGTACTTC.

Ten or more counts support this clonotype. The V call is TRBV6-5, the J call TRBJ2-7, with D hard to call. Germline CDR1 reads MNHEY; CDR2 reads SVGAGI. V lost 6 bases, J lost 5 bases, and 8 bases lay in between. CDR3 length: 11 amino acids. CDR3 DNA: TGTGCCAGCAGGGATAACCACGAGCAGTACTTC. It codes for CASRDNHEQYF.

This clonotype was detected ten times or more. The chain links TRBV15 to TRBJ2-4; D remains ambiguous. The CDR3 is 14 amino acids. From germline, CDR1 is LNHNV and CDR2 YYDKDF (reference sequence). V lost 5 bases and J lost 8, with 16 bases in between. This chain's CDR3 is CATSGRDTFDIQYF. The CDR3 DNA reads TGTGCCACCAGCGGGCGCGACACTTTTGACATTCAGTACTTC.